This T cell receptor (beta chain) appears in the sequencing data of a study of blood T cell repertoires in COVID-19 (dated by TCRdb to the early 2020s). Turning to the overall study: Samples covering the acute and convalescent phases of COVID-19 were provided by collaborators in the United States, Italy and Spain. The material from the prospective study consisted of cDNA or gDNA derived from T cells, B-cell-depleted T cells, or PBMCs. The dataset comprised deeply sampled blood TCRbeta repertoires from subjects exposed to, actively infected with, or recovered from COVID-19. The repertoires were made available in a free public database intended to serve as a resource for research on the immune response to SARS-CoV-2. Samples came from the ongoing ImmuneRACE study (first 160 participants) plus 1,254 subjects from 6 global collaborators. Sample metadata almost always included a de-identified subject ID, COVID-19 status, age in years and sex. Where available, HLA class I and class II types were taken from metadata supplied by the sample provider and were not determined by assay-based typing. Here is what the overall study found, with its caveats: The quantity of clinical and demographic metadata differed by source and by participant and was supplied without curation.

TCRbeta CDR3 regions were amplified from genomic DNA using the immunoSEQ Assay, a bias-controlled multiplex PCR. The authors' analysis ran thus. Nucleated cell counts per sample were estimated from amplification of reference gene primers within the assay. Sequence reads were collapsed and filtered to measure the absolute abundance of every unique TCRbeta CDR3 rearrangement. For each sample, productive Simpson clonality was calculated as the square root of Simpson's diversity index across productive rearrangements. This is the immuneACCESS table as TCRdb keeps it, with only in-frame sequences that have V and J called. A part of the clones is gone; compared with another copy, unresolved V genes explain less than half, and the rest is unexplained. V and J calls and clone size are given by that table; D and trimming were obtained from the DNA. Counted in this sample were 140,000 to 150,000 clones; roughly 84% of them appeared once. Jointly, the top ten make up roughly a tenth of the sample.

Collaborating institutions collected whole blood in K2EDTA tubes following their own protocols. Collaborator samples were shipped for TCRbeta analysis as frozen whole blood, isolated PBMCs, or DNA extracted from either sample type. In regard to this clone: What this receptor recognizes is not known. No clone much larger than this one lies a single base away; base qualities are absent.

CDR1 and CDR2, per the germline V gene (reference sequence), are LNHDA and SQIVND. Its CDR3 holds 17 amino acids, cysteine through phenylalanine. CDR3 DNA only is kept here, 51 bases in frame from base 1. V ends up 1 base short and J 2 bases short, with an unmatched junction base count of 8. The receptor chain draws on TRBV19 and TRBJ1-2; TRBD1 aligns with 9 central bases. The clonotype originates from a man between 60 and 70 years old with active or convalescent COVID-19. Sequencing used peripheral blood. The CDR3 reads CASSIVVMGQGNYGYTF. The base sequence is TGTGCCAGTAGTATAGTTGTTATGGGACAGGGAAACTATGGCTACACCTTC.